This T cell receptor (beta chain) was sequenced for a study of chemoradiotherapy in HPV16-positive cancers. Only in-frame clones appear in the TCRdb table, and some are missing; sequencing was by immunoSEQ multiplex PCR. The data hold 12,000 or so clones, with 70% to 90% observed a single time. Germline loops: CDR1 LNHDA, CDR2 SQIVND (reference sequence). V lost 6 bases, J lost 5 bases, and 14 bases stayed unmatched. This CDR3 region has 16 residues. This clone was seen only once. This specimen was blood, taken from a patient who underwent chemoradiotherapy. The clonotype was recovered from a human donor with HPV-associated anogenital cancer. The rearrangement links TRBV19 to TRBJ1-2; 8 bases agree with TRBD1. The DNA of the CDR3 is TGTGCCAGTAGACAGGACAGGGAGATGCTGTATTATGGCTACACCTTC. Amino acid sequence: CASRQDREMLYYGYTF.